This T cell receptor (beta chain) was documented in a study of blood T cell repertoires in COVID-19. About the research overall: T cells, B-cell-depleted T cells, or PBMCs supplied cDNA or gDNA.

Under the authors' procedure: For nucleated cells, counts were estimated from reference gene primer amplification. The data were produced by immunoSEQ multiplex PCR, yet TCRdb's version contains in-frame clones alone and is incomplete. The V and J calls and clone size are taken from that table; D and trimming were inferred from the DNA. This sample yields roughly 410,000 clones, of which about 89% are seen a single time; 2% to 2.5% belongs to the top ten. V gave up 8 bases and J gave up 3 bases, with 13 bases separating them. The CDR3 sequence is 13 residues long. Patients in Seattle were enrolled during active infection, then followed longitudinally.

This chain links TRBV12-3 or TRBV12-4 with TRBJ1-1; no firm D call. The TCR sequence derives from a woman in her sixties or seventies with COVID-19, enrolled during active disease. Material for sequencing was peripheral blood. As DNA, the CDR3 is TGTGCCAGCCTAAGGAGGACGGACACTGAAGCTTTCTTT. Amino acids: CASLRRTDTEAFF.